Below are 5 T cell receptor beta chains sequenced from a single sample in a study of cytomegalovirus exposure and HLA in healthy donors. Amplification used 60 Vbeta primers and 13 Jbeta primers. Profiled with immunoSEQ multiplex PCR; TCRdb holds only in-frame clones, not every one. The sample includes about 140,000 clones, roughly 73% of them seen just once. Source material: PBMCs. Receptor source: a human donor in good health.

The chain links TRBV4-1 to TRBJ2-7; 12 bases are a match to TRBD2. Germline V gene sequence: CDR1 MGHRA, CDR2 YSYEKL. The CDR3 consists of 15 residues. V was pared by 2 bases and J by 12 bases, with 11 bases of the junction left unmatched. CDR3 sequence (DNA): TGCGCCAGCAGCCAAACGGTGCTAGCGGGAGGGGCTTGGTACTTC. Its translation is CASSQTVLAGGAWYF.

This rearrangement joins TRBV5-4 to TRBJ1-2; no clear D. Germline V gives CDR1 SGHNT, CDR2 YYREEE (reference sequence). V was trimmed by 4 bases and J by 1 base, leaving 8 bases between them. The CDR3 length is 13 residues. For the CDR3, the DNA is TGTGCCAGCAGCAAGAGGGATAACTATGGCTACACCTTC. It yields the protein CASSKRDNYGYTF. Combining the CDR3 with reference TRBV5-4 and TRBJ1-2 gives the whole variable domain ETGVTQSPTHLIKTRGQQVTLRCSSQSGHNTVSWYQQALGQGPQFIFQYYREEENGRGNFPPRFSGLQFPNYSSELNVNALELDDSALYLCASSKRDNYGYTFGSGTRLTVV.

The chain carries TRBV4-1 and TRBJ1-2; maybe TRBD1 (5 bases). The ends were cut back, 1 base at V and 4 bases at J, with 13 bases in the middle. Germline V CDR1 and CDR2: MGHRA, YSYEKL. The CDR3 runs to 15 residues. CDR3 DNA sequence: TGCGCCAGCAGCCAAGCCCTACAGGTTTTCTATGGCTACACCTTC. It encodes CASSQALQVFYGYTF.

The chain recombines TRBV6-1 with TRBJ2-7, with D unresolved. Germline loops: CDR1 MNHNS, CDR2 SASEGT. Trimming cost V 2 bases and J 4 bases, with 15 bases left between them. CDR3 length equals 15 residues. CDR3 protein: CASSELELPDYEQYF. In DNA form, the CDR3 reads TGTGCCAGCAGTGAATTAGAACTACCAGATTACGAGCAGTACTTC.

This clone was counted between two and nine times. The chain recombines TRBV6-6 with TRBJ2-2; D uncertain. The ends were cut back, 3 bases at V and 7 bases at J, with 6 bases in the middle. Germline CDR1 MNHNY, CDR2 SVGAGI (reference sequence). The CDR3 runs to 12 residues. The CDR3 region is CASSYILGELFF. DNA for the CDR3: TGTGCCAGCAGTTATATCCTCGGGGAGCTGTTTTTT.